The 22 T cell receptor beta chains given below trace back to one sample, sequenced in a study of blood T cell repertoires in COVID-19. Produced via immunoSEQ multiplex PCR; TCRdb's table is partial and in-frame only. The repertoire holds 35,000 to 55,000 clones, with roughly nine tenths as singletons. The material sequenced was peripheral blood. Every receptor here comes from a man between 65 and 85 years old with active COVID-19.

This sequence joins TRBV7-2 and TRBJ2-5, with 12 bases aligning to TRBD2. The CDR3 has 17 amino acids. Trimming took 5 bases from V and 5 from J; bases not matched to a gene: 12. Germline CDR1 is SGHTA and CDR2 is FQGNSA. The CDR3 spells CASSPRLAGALYETQYF. DNA for the CDR3: TGTGCCAGCAGCCCGAGACTAGCGGGGGCTCTATATGAGACCCAGTACTTC.

The rearrangement joins TRBV9 to TRBJ2-2, with D possibly being TRBD2 (6 bases). The CDR3 consists of 13 residues. Trimming pared 4 bases from V and 6 bases from J, leaving 10 bases between. Germline loops: CDR1 SGDLS, CDR2 YYNGEE. The CDR3 sequence is CASSPRESGELFF. The DNA for the CDR3 is TGTGCCAGCAGCCCACGGGAGTCCGGGGAGCTGTTTTTT.

The chain carries TRBV18 and TRBJ2-4, with 7 bases fitting TRBD1. V shed 1 base, J shed 4 bases, and the junction held 7 bases outside the gene matches. Germline loops: CDR1 KGHSH, CDR2 LQKENI. The CDR3 totals 16 residues. CDR3 region: CASSPQPGTEKNIQYF. The CDR3 region has the DNA TGTGCCAGCTCACCACAGCCGGGGACAGAAAAAAACATTCAGTACTTC.

The V gene is TRBV7-2, the J gene TRBJ2-5; weak D call: TRBD1 (6 bases). CDR3 length: 14 residues. CDR1 and CDR2 from the germline V gene are SGHTA and FQGNSA. V gave up 4 bases and J gave up 4 bases, with 13 bases separating them. DNA for the CDR3: TGTGCCAGCAGCTCCACAGGGTACCGAGAGACCCAGTACTTC. Translated, it gives CASSSTGYRETQYF.

The J gene is TRBJ2-3, the V gene TRBV3-1 (or the pseudogene TRBV3-2); perhaps TRBD1 as D (8 bases). Germline lookup yields CDR1 LGHDT and CDR2 YNNKEL (reference sequence). Trimming pared 4 bases from V and 1 base from J, leaving 21 bases between. The CDR3 has 18 residues. In DNA form, the CDR3 reads TGTGCCAGCAGCCTAGGACAGGGAGGGAGGCTCGGCACAGATACGCAGTATTTT. Translation: CASSLGQGGRLGTDTQYF.

This chain joins TRBV11-2 and TRBJ1-6; 8 bases line up with TRBD1. This CDR3 comprises 16 residues. Germline CDR1 reads SGHAT; CDR2 reads FQNNGV. Trimming removed 5 bases from V and 6 bases from J; junction bases left unmatched: 9. CDR3 in DNA: TGTGCCAGCAGCCAGAGTACAGGGGGTCGTAATTCACCCCTCCACTTT. Translated: CASSQSTGGRNSPLHF.

V and J are TRBV7-9 and TRBJ1-2, with 8 bases that match TRBD1. Unmatched junction bases numbered 9, after V lost 3 bases and J lost 3 bases. Germline loops: CDR1 SEHNR, CDR2 FQNEAQ (reference sequence). CDR3 length: 16 amino acids. The CDR3: CASSLGPDRVDYGYTF. The CDR3 nucleotides read TGTGCCAGCAGCTTGGGTCCGGACAGGGTTGACTATGGCTACACCTTC. Supplemented by reference TRBV7-9 and TRBJ1-2, the full variable domain reads DTGVSQNPRHKITKRGQNVTFRCDPISEHNRLYWYRQTLGQGPEFLTYFQNEAQLEKSRLLSDRFSAERPKGSFSTLEIQRTEQGDSAMYLCASSLGPDRVDYGYTFGSGTRLTVV.

A single count supports this clone. V and J are TRBV7-2 and TRBJ2-1, with 9 bases that match TRBD2. The CDR3 contains 15 residues. Trimming cost V 5 bases and J 8 bases; bases outside gene matches: 10. From germline, CDR1 is SGHTA and CDR2 FQGNSA. The CDR3 DNA follows: TGTGCCAGCAGCGTACAAGCGGGGGGTCCGGATGAGCAGTTCTTC. Amino acid sequence: CASSVQAGGPDEQFF.

This clone was detected once. The chain uses TRBV5-8 and TRBJ2-1; 10 bases align to TRBD2. This CDR3 contains 17 residues. V trimming: 4 bases; J trimming: 3 bases; junction bases outside the gene matches: 10. CDR1 SGHTS and CDR2 YDEGEE come from the germline V gene. CDR3 in amino acids: CASSPYLAGDIYNEQFF. DNA for the CDR3: TGTGCCAGCAGCCCCTACCTAGCGGGGGACATCTACAATGAGCAGTTCTTC. Looking up the rest from reference TRBV5-8 and TRBJ2-1 gives the full variable domain: EAGVTQSPTHLIKTRGQQATLRCSPISGHTSVYWYQQALGLGLQFLLWYDEGEERNRGNFPPRFSGRQFPNYSSELNVNALELEDSALYLCASSPYLAGDIYNEQFFGPGTRLTVL.

The chain combines TRBV19 with TRBJ1-3, with D uncertain. CDR1 LNHDA and CDR2 SQIVND come from the germline V gene (reference sequence). Trimming took 5 bases from V and 9 from J, leaving 17 bases between them. The length of the CDR3 is 14 residues. The DNA for the CDR3 is TGTGCCAGTAGTTTTCAAAGCGGTGACGGCACCATATATTTT. Translating gives CASSFQSGDGTIYF.

V usage is TRBV5-8 and J usage is TRBJ2-1; 13 bases agree with TRBD2. After removal of 3 bases from V and 9 bases from J, the junction contained 12 bases not matched to a gene. The CDR3 contains 17 residues. In germline, CDR1 is SGHTS, CDR2 YDEGEE. CDR3 protein: CASSSVTTSGGAGEQFF. CDR3 bases: TGTGCCAGCAGCTCGGTAACCACTAGCGGGGGGGCCGGTGAGCAGTTCTTC.

This rearrangement joins TRBV11-2 to TRBJ2-7, with 9 positions matching TRBD1. The CDR3 spans 15 residues. Germline values: CDR1 SGHAT, CDR2 FQNNGV. J was trimmed by 3 bases and V by 5 bases; bases with no gene match: 8. CDR3 DNA sequence: TGTGCCAGCAGCATGGGGACAGGGTCCTTCTACGAGCAGTACTTC. Its translation is CASSMGTGSFYEQYF.

This chain joins TRBV5-1 and TRBJ1-2; 7 nucleotides match TRBD1. This CDR3 is built from 17 residues. The germline V gene encodes CDR1 SGHRS and CDR2 YFSETQ. Trimming cost V 3 bases and J 4 bases; bases outside gene matches: 15. CDR3 amino acids: CASSWGQLDVWSYGYTF. CDR3 sequence (DNA): TGCGCCAGCAGCTGGGGACAGTTAGATGTCTGGAGCTATGGCTACACCTTC. Together with reference TRBV5-1 and TRBJ1-2, the CDR3 gives the full variable domain: KAGVTQTPRYLIKTRGQQVTLSCSPISGHRSVSWYQQTPGQGLQFLFEYFSETQRNKGNFPGRFSGRQFSNSRSEMNVSTLELGDSALYLCASSWGQLDVWSYGYTFGSGTRLTVV.

The chain recombines TRBV19 with TRBJ1-5; TRBD1 matches at 8 bases. Trimming took 5 bases from V and 1 from J; bases not matched to a gene: 7. The V gene's germline CDR1 is LNHDA and CDR2 SQIVND (reference sequence). This CDR3 region has 16 residues. The CDR3 bases are TGTGCCAGTAGTTTTATCAACAGGGGGAGCAATCAGCCCCAGCATTTT. The encoded protein is CASSFINRGSNQPQHF.

The chain links TRBV5-5 to TRBJ1-1, with TRBD1 identical over 8 bases. With V trimmed by 5 bases and J by 0 bases, 3 bases remained unmatched. There are 14 residues in the CDR3. The germline V gene encodes CDR1 SGHKS and CDR2 YYEKEE (reference sequence). CDR3 sequence: CASRAGQVNTEAFF. The CDR3 region has the DNA TGTGCCAGCAGAGCGGGACAGGTGAACACTGAAGCTTTCTTT.

A note on this clone: This same CDR3 is encoded by further DNA sequences in the sample. The chain couples TRBV7-9 to TRBJ2-5; D uncertain. The CDR3 loop spans 11 amino acids. Germline values: CDR1 SEHNR, CDR2 FQNEAQ (reference sequence). V shed 4 bases and J shed 5 bases, with 5 bases lying between them. The CDR3 loop is CASSSRETQYF. CDR3 nucleotides: TGTGCCAGCAGCTCCCGGGAGACCCAGTACTTC.

The rearrangement joins TRBV3-1 (or the pseudogene TRBV3-2) to TRBJ1-6; TRBD1 matches 7 bases. The CDR3 consists of 14 residues. CDR1 LGHDT and CDR2 YNNKEL come from the germline V gene (reference sequence). V gave up 3 bases and J gave up 6 bases; unmatched junction bases: 2. The CDR3 sequence is CASSQGQTNSPLHF. CDR3 in DNA: TGTGCCAGCAGCCAGGGACAGACTAATTCACCCCTCCACTTT.

The V and J genes are TRBV4-3 and TRBJ2-7; TRBD2 agrees at 7 bases. There are 16 residues in the CDR3. J lost 2 bases, V lost 1 base, and 8 bases had no gene match. CDR1 and CDR2 (germline): LGHNA, YSLEER. In nucleotides, the CDR3 is TGCGCCAGCAGCCAAGTTTCCAGCGGGGAACCCTACGAGCAGTACTTC. It is translated as CASSQVSSGEPYEQYF.

In this sample, this clone turned up once. The genes are TRBV24-1 and TRBJ2-2; possible D gene TRBD1, 6 bases. Germline V gene sequence: CDR1 KGHDR, CDR2 SFDVKD. V lost 7 bases and J lost 0, with 11 bases in between. CDR3 length: 15 residues. This CDR3 reads CATSNRAANTGELFF. For the CDR3, the DNA is TGTGCCACCAGCAACAGGGCAGCGAACACCGGGGAGCTGTTTTTT.

The chain recombines TRBV5-1 with TRBJ2-7; TRBD2 matches at 7 bases. V shed 4 bases and J 0 bases; nucleotides not matched to a gene: 13. There are 17 residues in the CDR3. Germline V gene lookup returns CDR1 SGHRS and CDR2 YFSETQ. In DNA, the CDR3 is TGCGCCAGCAGCCTTAGGGGAGGGACTCCCGGCTCCTACGAGCAGTACTTC. This sequence encodes CASSLRGGTPGSYEQYF.

V is TRBV6-2 or TRBV6-3 and J is TRBJ2-3, with a tentative D call TRBD2 (6 bases). CDR3 length: 15 residues. Deletions cut 2 bases from V and 1 base from J, with 10 bases between. Germline V CDR1 and CDR2: MNHEY, SVGEGT. This CDR3 is CASSYVTRGTDTQYF. CDR3 nucleotide sequence: TGTGCCAGCAGTTACGTGACTAGGGGCACAGATACGCAGTATTTT.

The chain couples TRBV12-3 or TRBV12-4 to TRBJ1-1, with 8 bases lining up with TRBD1. This CDR3 has 13 amino acids. Trimming removed 4 bases from V and 4 bases from J; junction bases left unmatched: 2. The CDR3 DNA reads as TGTGCCAGCAGTTCCGGACAGGGCACTGAAGCTTTCTTT. Residues: CASSSGQGTEAFF.